Sequencing of this T cell receptor (beta chain) was carried out in a study of metastatic and nonmetastatic thyroid tumors. Study-wide points: Patients with malignant thyroid tumors reportedly had significantly higher TCR beta diversity than those with benign nodules, in blood and tumor.

The germline V gene encodes CDR1 SGHTA and CDR2 FQGTGA. The ends were cut back, 8 bases at V and 3 bases at J, with 11 bases in the middle. CDR3 length: 13 residues. Every patient was untreated before thyroid surgery. About this clone: What it recognizes is unknown.

Under the authors' procedure: Built for papillary thyroid cancer, a distant-metastasis classifier drew on CDR3 differences across clinicopathological groups. TCRdb re-called the PCR reads via MiXCR. TCRdb's processing, not the authors', yielded these V and J calls. This sample has around 13,000 clones, with about 30% found just once. Sequenced: tumor tissue. This clonotype was obtained from a male donor with papillary thyroid cancer or a benign thyroid nodule (not recorded which). Some clones in this sample may be carry-over from other donors' samples. The rearrangement joins TRBV7-3 to TRBJ2-1; D gene unclear. As DNA, the CDR3 is TGTGCCAGCGGGCCAGATAACTACAATGAGCAGTTCTTC. Amino acids: CASGPDNYNEQFF.